Each of the 18 T cell receptor beta chains below was sequenced from the same sample in a study of T cell responses to AZD1222 COVID-19 vaccine. TCRdb's table, derived via immunoSEQ multiplex PCR, lists solely in-frame clones and lacks some. This sample has just under 95,000 clones, with approximately 90% found just once. The sequencing used peripheral blood, collected on day 0 of AZD1222 vaccination. All receptors come from an adult in good health.

The V and J genes are TRBV5-1 and TRBJ2-2; 8 nucleotides agree with TRBD2. Germline CDR1 reads SGHRS; CDR2 reads YFSETQ. J lost 6 bases, V lost 1 base, and 2 bases had no gene match. This CDR3 has 14 amino acids. DNA of the CDR3: TGCGCCAGCAGCTTGATCGGGGGGGCCGGGGAGCTGTTTTTT. Its protein is CASSLIGGAGELFF.

V gene TRBV7-2 combines with J gene TRBJ2-1; unclear D gene. V was clipped by 1 base and J by 6 bases, with 13 bases between them. This CDR3 has 15 amino acids. Germline V gene data show CDR1 as SGHTA and CDR2 as FQGNSA. DNA for the CDR3: TGTGCCAGCAGCTTAGGTGCGTTATTCGGCAATGAGCAGTTCTTC. Translation: CASSLGALFGNEQFF.

The chain links TRBV5-1 to TRBJ2-7; tentative D call: TRBD1 (7 bases). From germline, CDR1 is SGHRS and CDR2 YFSETQ. The CDR3 is 17 residues long. V gave up 1 base and J gave up 5 bases, with 22 bases separating them. The CDR3, as DNA: TGCGCCAGCAGCTTGAACCCCAGGGGGGCTTTTTTAAACGAGCAGTACTTC. It translates to CASSLNPRGAFLNEQYF. Looking up the rest from reference TRBV5-1 and TRBJ2-7 gives the full variable domain: KAGVTQTPRYLIKTRGQQVTLSCSPISGHRSVSWYQQTPGQGLQFLFEYFSETQRNKGNFPGRFSGRQFSNSRSEMNVSTLELGDSALYLCASSLNPRGAFLNEQYFGPGTRLTVT.

The chain has TRBV3-1 (or the pseudogene TRBV3-2) and TRBJ2-2; the D is unclear. Germline V CDR1 and CDR2: LGHDT, YNNKEL (reference sequence). Deletions cut 3 bases from V and 1 base from J, with 9 bases between. This CDR3 comprises 15 residues. The CDR3 sequence is CASSHLTGNTGELFF. DNA of the CDR3: TGTGCCAGCAGCCATCTTACTGGGAACACCGGGGAGCTGTTTTTT.

CDR3 region: CASSSLAGGGDTQYF. Here the CDR3 DNA reads TGTGCCAGCAGTTCACTAGCGGGGGGGGGCGATACGCAGTATTTT. This chain uses TRBV28 with TRBJ2-3; 13 nucleotides align to TRBD2. V lost 4 bases and J lost 6; bases outside the gene matches: 4. Germline V gives CDR1 MDHEN, CDR2 SYDVKM. The CDR3 is 15 residues long. Supplemented by reference TRBV28 and TRBJ2-3, the full variable domain reads DVKVTQSSRYLVKRTGEKVFLECVQDMDHENMFWYRQDPGLGLRLIYFSYDVKMKEKGDIPEGYSVSREKKERFSLILESASTNQTSMYLCASSSLAGGGDTQYFGPGTRLTVL.

The J gene is TRBJ2-1, the V gene TRBV7-9, with a possible D match to TRBD1 (5 bases). This CDR3 has 17 residues. Trimming left V 5 bases short and J 0 bases short, with 17 bases between. The germline gives CDR1 SEHNR, CDR2 FQNEAQ (reference sequence). The CDR3 DNA is TGTGCCAGCAGCCCGGCAACAGGCCAAGTCTCCTACAATGAGCAGTTCTTC. Amino acid sequence: CASSPATGQVSYNEQFF.

V is TRBV19 and J is TRBJ2-5; 9 bases agree with TRBD1. With 6 bases clipped from V and 1 base from J, the junction kept 9 bases outside the gene matches. CDR1 and CDR2 (germline): LNHDA, SQIVND (reference sequence). There are 16 residues in the CDR3. The CDR3 DNA follows: TGTGCCAGTAGCCCCCCGGACAGGGGACCCCAAGAGACCCAGTACTTC. Its translation: CASSPPDRGPQETQYF. The whole variable domain, remainder taken from reference TRBV19 and TRBJ2-5, is DGGITQSPKYLFRKEGQNVTLSCEQNLNHDAMYWYRQDPGQGLRLIYYSQIVNDFQKGDIAEGYSVSREKKESFPLTVTSAQKNPTAFYLCASSPPDRGPQETQYFGPGTRLLVL.

In the case of this clone: A read error may account for a junction end that differs from germline. The chain recombines TRBV19 with TRBJ1-1; TRBD1 agrees at 8 bases. The CDR3 is made up of 14 amino acids. CDR1 is LNHDA and CDR2 is SQIVND in the germline V gene (reference sequence). CDR3 in DNA: TGTGCCAGTAGTGTAGACAGGGGCGGATTTGAAGCTTTCTTT. It yields the protein CASSVDRGGFEAFF.

The V and J genes are TRBV2 and TRBJ2-5; perhaps D is TRBD1 or TRBD2 (6 bases each). Germline values: CDR1 SNHLY, CDR2 FYNNEI. The CDR3 is 14 residues long. With 3 bases removed from V and 4 bases from J, the gap between germline ends came to 12 bases. In DNA form, the CDR3 reads TGTGCCAGCAGTGAGAGGGGGGCGGGAGAGACCCAGTACTTC. Its translation: CASSERGAGETQYF. Together with reference TRBV2 and TRBJ2-5, the CDR3 gives the full variable domain: EPEVTQTPSHQVTQMGQEVILRCVPISNHLYFYWYRQILGQKVEFLVSFYNNEISEKSEIFDDQFSVERPDGSNFTLKIRSTKLEDSAMYFCASSERGAGETQYFGPGTRLLVL.

The V call is TRBV10-3, the J call TRBJ2-1; 7 bases agree with TRBD1. Germline V gene sequence: CDR1 ENHRY, CDR2 SYGVKD. This CDR3 spans 14 amino acids. V was pared by 5 bases and J by 2 bases, with 3 bases of the junction left unmatched. The CDR3, as DNA: TGTGCCATCAGTTCCGGGACAGCCTACAATGAGCAGTTCTTC. It is translated as CAISSGTAYNEQFF.

The V gene is TRBV6-5, the J gene TRBJ2-2; D perhaps matches TRBD1 (6 bases). Trimming left V 5 bases short and J 4 bases short, with 14 bases between. CDR1 is MNHEY and CDR2 is SVGAGI in the germline V gene. The CDR3 extends over 15 amino acids. CDR3 in amino acids: CASSIQGRATGELFF. The CDR3, as DNA: TGTGCCAGCAGTATACAGGGACGAGCCACCGGGGAGCTGTTTTTT.

This clone was counted between two and nine times. This rearrangement joins TRBV21-1 to TRBJ1-5. TRBV21-1 constitutes a pseudogene. The CDR3 extends over 17 amino acids. The CDR3 sequence is CASSKGGGGSSNQPQHF. The CDR3, as DNA: TGTGCCAGCAGCAAGGGAGGGGGCGGTTCGAGCAATCAGCCCCAGCATTTT.

V is TRBV7-2 and J is TRBJ2-7; D may match TRBD1 or TRBD2 (5 bases each). CDR1 and CDR2 from the germline V gene are SGHTA and FQGNSA. CDR3 length: 13 amino acids. V was trimmed by 6 bases and J by 0 bases, leaving 9 bases between them. CDR3 sequence: CASRPGTSYEQYF. Written as DNA, the CDR3 is TGTGCCAGCAGGCCCGGGACCTCCTACGAGCAGTACTTC.

The gene calls are TRBV9 and TRBJ2-1; no clear D. Trimming took off 0 bases at V and 8 bases at J, with 12 bases between the two ends. The CDR3 is 14 amino acids. CDR1 is SGDLS and CDR2 is YYNGEE in the germline V gene. CDR3 protein: CASSVGPNPDEQFF. CDR3 in DNA: TGTGCCAGCAGCGTAGGTCCTAACCCCGATGAGCAGTTCTTC.

The chain carries TRBV7-2 and TRBJ1-5; D is uncertain. Trimming cost V 3 bases and J 0 bases, with 6 bases left between them. The CDR3 has 14 residues. Germline lookup yields CDR1 SGHTA and CDR2 FQGNSA. The CDR3 loop is CASSLEPSNQPQHF. The CDR3 DNA reads TGTGCCAGCAGCTTGGAGCCTAGCAATCAGCCCCAGCATTTT.

This clone was seen only once. The CDR3 is CASRTLKSGVQDTQYF. As DNA, the CDR3 is TGTGCCAGCAGGACGCTCAAAAGCGGGGTGCAAGATACGCAGTATTTT. The chain joins TRBV27 to TRBJ2-3, with TRBD2 matching over 7 bases. The junction had 14 bases not matched to a gene; V was cut back by 6 bases and J by 5 bases. The V gene's germline CDR1 is MNHEY and CDR2 SMNVEV (reference sequence). The CDR3 spans 16 residues.

The chain combines TRBV28 with TRBJ1-5; 10 bases fit TRBD1. Germline CDR1 and CDR2: MDHEN and SYDVKM. Losses at the gene ends were 4 bases for V and 6 bases for J; bases not matched to a gene: 9. The CDR3 spans 16 residues. The CDR3 DNA reads TGTGCCAGCAGTTCGACCGGGACAGGGGTCGTTCAGCCCCAGCATTTT. Translated: CASSSTGTGVVQPQHF.

The V call is TRBV18, the J call TRBJ2-2; D unclear. CDR1 and CDR2 (germline): KGHSH, LQKENI. The length of the CDR3 is 16 residues. V lost 0 bases and J lost 6, with 14 bases in between. The CDR3 sequence is CASSPPSLGLAGELFF. For the CDR3, the DNA is TGTGCCAGCTCACCACCGTCTCTGGGCTTGGCCGGGGAGCTGTTTTTT. Supplemented by reference TRBV18 and TRBJ2-2, the full variable domain reads NAGVMQNPRHLVRRRGQEARLRCSPMKGHSHVYWYRQLPEEGLKFMVYLQKENIIDESGMPKERFSAEFPKEGPSILRIQQVVRGDSAAYFCASSPPSLGLAGELFFGEGSRLTVL.